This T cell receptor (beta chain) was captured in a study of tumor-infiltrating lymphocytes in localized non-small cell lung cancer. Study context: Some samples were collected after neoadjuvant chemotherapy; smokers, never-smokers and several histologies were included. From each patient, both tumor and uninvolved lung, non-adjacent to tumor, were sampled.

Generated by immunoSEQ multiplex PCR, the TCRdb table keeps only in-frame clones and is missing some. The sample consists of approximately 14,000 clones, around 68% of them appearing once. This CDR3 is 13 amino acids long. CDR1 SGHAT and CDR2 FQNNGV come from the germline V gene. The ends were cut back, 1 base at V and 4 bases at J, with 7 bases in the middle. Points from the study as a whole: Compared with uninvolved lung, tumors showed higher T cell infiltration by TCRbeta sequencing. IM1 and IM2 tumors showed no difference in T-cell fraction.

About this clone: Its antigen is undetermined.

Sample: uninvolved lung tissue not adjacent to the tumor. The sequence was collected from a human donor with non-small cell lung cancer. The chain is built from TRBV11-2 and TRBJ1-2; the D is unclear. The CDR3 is CASSLGEGYGYTF. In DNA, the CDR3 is TGTGCCAGCAGCTTAGGAGAGGGCTATGGCTACACCTTC.